The 25 T cell receptor beta chains given below trace back to one sample, sequenced in a study of Tregs in tolerant kidney transplant recipients. Generated by immunoSEQ multiplex PCR, the TCRdb table keeps only in-frame clones and is missing some. Of roughly 64,000 clones listed, approximately 87% are singletons. Related graft donors supplied nonmyeloablative bone marrow transplants, and mixed chimerism was transient. The sequenced sample was CD4+ T cells from blood (PBMCs), obtained 6 months after the transplant. These receptors were obtained from a human patient who received a combined kidney and bone marrow transplant. Some T cells here may be from the graft donor.

J is TRBJ1-4 and V is TRBV18; no firm D call. Deletions cut 3 bases from V and 2 bases from J, with 4 bases between. The CDR3 has 13 residues. Germline CDR1 is KGHSH and CDR2 is LQKENI. CDR3 amino acids: CASSPQTNEKLFF. The CDR3 bases are TGTGCCAGCTCACCTCAGACTAATGAAAAACTGTTTTTT.

The V and J genes are TRBV4-1 and TRBJ1-2; unclear D gene. The CDR3 contains 14 residues. From germline, CDR1 is MGHRA and CDR2 YSYEKL. Trimming removed 0 bases from V and 2 bases from J, with 7 bases in between. This CDR3 reads CASSQDVLNYGYTF. The CDR3, as DNA: TGCGCCAGCAGCCAAGATGTCCTAAACTATGGCTACACCTTC.

This chain uses TRBV19 with TRBJ1-1; 9 bases match TRBD1. V shed 3 bases, J shed 6 bases, and the junction held 11 bases outside the gene matches. This CDR3 is built from 16 residues. Germline CDR1 and CDR2: LNHDA and SQIVND (reference sequence). The CDR3 sequence: CASSISGTGLTAEAFF. CDR3 nucleotides: TGTGCCAGTAGTATTTCCGGGACAGGGCTGACGGCTGAAGCTTTCTTT.

This clone was counted once. The CDR3 loop reads CASSLIAGPSETQYF. For the CDR3, the DNA is TGTGCCAGCAGCCTAATAGCGGGACCCTCGGAGACCCAGTACTTC. J is TRBJ2-5 and V is TRBV7-2; the match to TRBD2 covers 8 bases. Germline CDR1 and CDR2: SGHTA and FQGNSA. The CDR3 length is 15 residues. V was clipped by 5 bases and J by 5 bases; unmatched bases: 10. The variable domain in full, with the rest retrieved from reference TRBV7-2 and TRBJ2-5, is GAGVSQSPSNKVTEKGKDVELRCDPISGHTALYWYRQSLGQGLEFLIYFQGNSAPDKSGLPSDRFSAERTGGSVSTLTIQRTQQEDSAVYLCASSLIAGPSETQYFGPGTRLLVL.

The chain couples TRBV7-2 to TRBJ2-7, with TRBD1 as a possible D gene (5 bases). The CDR3 loop spans 19 amino acids. Looked up from germline, CDR1 is SGHTA and CDR2 is FQGNSA. The V end was cut by 5 bases, the J end by 4 bases, with 30 bases between. The CDR3, as DNA: TGTGCCAGCAGCCTCACCCCTCTTGGCGCAGGGCGATCAAGTTACGAGCAGTACTTC. Translating it yields CASSLTPLGAGRSSYEQYF.

The CDR3: CASRQGYEQYF. Written as DNA, the CDR3 is TGCGCCAGTCGACAGGGCTACGAGCAGTACTTC. The chain has TRBV4-1 and TRBJ2-7, with TRBD1 matching 7 bases. The CDR3 extends over 11 amino acids. V lost 9 bases and J lost 3; bases outside the gene matches: 2. Germline V gene sequence: CDR1 MGHRA, CDR2 YSYEKL.

This clone was found once. This chain connects TRBV7-2 to TRBJ2-1; 9 bases are shared with TRBD2. The CDR3 length is 17 residues. V dropped 3 bases and J dropped 7; count of bases not matched to a gene: 13. Germline CDR1 is SGHTA and CDR2 is FQGNSA. The CDR3 region is CASSFYGGGGAVNEQFF. CDR3 coding DNA: TGTGCCAGCAGCTTTTATGGCGGCGGGGGGGCAGTAAATGAGCAGTTCTTC. Filled out from reference TRBV7-2 and TRBJ2-1, the complete variable domain reads GAGVSQSPSNKVTEKGKDVELRCDPISGHTALYWYRQSLGQGLEFLIYFQGNSAPDKSGLPSDRFSAERTGGSVSTLTIQRTQQEDSAVYLCASSFYGGGGAVNEQFFGPGTRLTVL.

This clone was detected only a few times. The rearrangement links TRBV5-8 to TRBJ2-3, with 8 bases lining up with TRBD1. From germline, CDR1 is SGHTS and CDR2 YDEGEE. CDR3 length: 17 amino acids. The V and J ends lost 3 bases and 5 bases, in that order; junction bases with no gene match: 14. CDR3 nucleotides: TGTGCCAGCAGCTCTGGACAGGGAGGCTTTCCGCTAGATACGCAGTATTTT. It encodes CASSSGQGGFPLDTQYF. Full variable domain (remainder filled in from reference TRBV5-8 and TRBJ2-3): EAGVTQSPTHLIKTRGQQATLRCSPISGHTSVYWYQQALGLGLQFLLWYDEGEERNRGNFPPRFSGRQFPNYSSELNVNALELEDSALYLCASSSGQGGFPLDTQYFGPGTRLTVL.

V is TRBV5-8 and J is TRBJ2-1; TRBD1 aligns across 8 bases. Germline CDR1 is SGHTS and CDR2 is YDEGEE. The CDR3 contains 14 residues. With V trimmed by 1 base and J by 4 bases, 1 base remained unmatched. The CDR3 protein is CASSLTGGYNEQFF. The CDR3 coding sequence is TGTGCCAGCAGCTTGACAGGGGGATACAATGAGCAGTTCTTC. Full variable domain (remainder filled in from reference TRBV5-8 and TRBJ2-1): EAGVTQSPTHLIKTRGQQATLRCSPISGHTSVYWYQQALGLGLQFLLWYDEGEERNRGNFPPRFSGRQFPNYSSELNVNALELEDSALYLCASSLTGGYNEQFFGPGTRLTVL.

The J gene is TRBJ1-1, the V gene TRBV15, with 7 positions matching TRBD1. From germline, CDR1 is LNHNV and CDR2 YYDKDF (reference sequence). The CDR3 is made up of 14 amino acids. With 5 bases clipped from V and 5 bases from J, the junction kept 8 bases outside the gene matches. CDR3 amino acids: CATSVDRVGTEAFF. In DNA form, the CDR3 reads TGTGCCACCAGCGTCGACAGGGTTGGGACTGAAGCTTTCTTT.

The chain uses TRBV7-3 and TRBJ1-1, with a weak D call TRBD1 (6 bases). The germline V gene has CDR1 SGHTA and CDR2 FQGTGA. V lost 6 bases to trimming and J lost 0 bases, with 20 bases between them. The CDR3 totals 17 residues. As DNA, the CDR3 is TGTGCCAGCAGTGACAATCCGGGACAAATCATGAACACTGAAGCTTTCTTT. This gives the protein CASSDNPGQIMNTEAFF.

The J gene is TRBJ1-2, the V gene TRBV7-2; D gene ambiguous. Trimming pared 3 bases from V and 4 bases from J, leaving 9 bases between. The germline CDR1 and CDR2 sequences are SGHTA and FQGNSA. This CDR3 is built from 13 residues. The CDR3 DNA follows: TGTGCCAGCAGCTTCATAACCAGCTATGGCTACACCTTC. It is translated as CASSFITSYGYTF.

The V and J genes are TRBV7-2 and TRBJ2-7, with D perhaps TRBD1 (6 bases). Trimming cost V 1 base and J 5 bases, with 12 bases left between them. CDR3 length: 14 residues. CDR1 is SGHTA and CDR2 is FQGNSA in the germline V gene. The CDR3 DNA reads TGTGCCAGCAGCTTAGAAAGGGGGAGAGACGAGCAGTACTTC. Encoded protein: CASSLERGRDEQYF.

The chain couples TRBV2 to TRBJ2-5; 14 nucleotides match TRBD2. The DNA end favors TRBJ2-7, so the J call may be wrong. This CDR3 contains 14 residues. Germline CDR1 reads SNHLY; CDR2 reads FYNNEI. The CDR3 here is CASRGTSGSYEQYF. The CDR3 DNA is TGTGCCAGCAGGGGGACTAGCGGGAGCTACGAGCAGTACTTC.

Details on this clone: Within the sample, other DNA sequences also encode this same CDR3. This chain joins TRBV7-3 and TRBJ1-1; D is perhaps TRBD1 (5 bases). Trimming removed 4 bases at V and 1 base at J, with 7 bases between. CDR3 length: 13 residues. Germline CDR1 and CDR2: SGHTA and FQGTGA. The CDR3: CASSSDRNTEAFF. CDR3 sequence (DNA): TGTGCCAGCAGCTCCGACAGGAACACTGAAGCTTTCTTT.

The V call is TRBV5-1, the J call TRBJ1-2; D ambiguous. This CDR3 is 13 amino acids long. Germline V gene data show CDR1 as SGHRS and CDR2 as YFSETQ. The V end lost 4 bases, the J end lost 2 bases, and 9 bases lay between the germline ends. The CDR3, as DNA: TGCGCCAGCAGCCCAACAGCCAACTATGGCTACACCTTC. This gives the protein CASSPTANYGYTF.

The rearrangement joins TRBV7-2 to TRBJ1-5; D is unresolved. V was clipped by 2 bases and J by 0 bases, with 11 bases between them. The CDR3 consists of 16 residues. Per germline, CDR1 SGHTA and CDR2 FQGNSA. The chain's CDR3 is CASSLTGGYSNQPQHF. The CDR3 DNA is TGTGCCAGCAGCTTAACCGGCGGGTATAGCAATCAGCCCCAGCATTTT.

This chain uses TRBV30 with TRBJ1-3; D is unresolved. CDR3 length: 14 amino acids. Trimming took 3 bases from V and 7 from J, leaving 16 bases between them. Germline V gene sequence: CDR1 GTSNPN, CDR2 SVGIG (reference sequence). The CDR3 sequence: CAWRTTYLGNTIYF. The DNA for the CDR3 is TGTGCCTGGAGGACTACATATCTCGGGAACACCATATATTTT.

The count of this clone is one. The rearrangement links TRBV5-5 to TRBJ1-4; D is perhaps TRBD1 (6 bases). The V gene lost 3 bases and the J gene lost 0 bases, with 18 bases spanning the gap. Germline CDR1 is SGHKS and CDR2 is YYEKEE (reference sequence). The CDR3 length is 18 residues. Here the CDR3 DNA reads TGTGCCAGCAGCTACATCTCACAGGGATTCGCAACTAATGAAAAACTGTTTTTT. Translation: CASSYISQGFATNEKLFF.

The chain is built from TRBV7-2 and TRBJ2-2; a possible D gene is TRBD2 (6 bases). V was pared by 5 bases and J by 4 bases, with 11 bases between. CDR3 size: 14 residues. The germline CDR1 and CDR2 sequences are SGHTA and FQGNSA. The CDR3 bases are TGTGCCAGCAGCCGGGGACTCCTCACCGGGGAGCTGTTTTTT. It specifies CASSRGLLTGELFF.

The rearrangement joins TRBV6-1 to TRBJ2-7; a weak D match, TRBD1 (5 bases). The CDR3 contains 11 residues. The germline V and J ends were trimmed by 8 bases and 2 bases, with 7 bases remaining between them. In germline, CDR1 is MNHNS, CDR2 SASEGT. CDR3 sequence reads: CASLGAYEQYF. The CDR3 DNA is TGTGCCAGCTTAGGGGCCTACGAGCAGTACTTC.

Here the CDR3 reads CATSELASGGGETQYF. DNA for the CDR3: TGTGCCACCAGCGAATTGGCTAGCGGTGGTGGAGAGACCCAGTACTTC. This chain links TRBV15 with TRBJ2-5; 7 positions match TRBD2. In germline, CDR1 is LNHNV, CDR2 YYDKDF (reference sequence). CDR3 size: 16 residues. After removal of 5 bases from V and 4 bases from J, the junction contained 13 bases not matched to a gene.

The chain has TRBV5-1 and TRBJ2-1; D is ambiguous. Trimming left V 1 base short and J 3 bases short, with 11 bases between. The CDR3 runs 15 residues. Germline CDR1 reads SGHRS; CDR2 reads YFSETQ. The CDR3 is CASSLTTYVYNEQFF. The CDR3 DNA reads TGCGCCAGCAGCTTGACCACATACGTCTACAATGAGCAGTTCTTC.

The rearrangement joins TRBV15 to TRBJ1-1, with a tentative D call TRBD1 (6 bases). Per the germline V gene, CDR1 is LNHNV and CDR2 is YYDKDF (reference sequence). The length of the CDR3 is 15 residues. Trimming stripped 1 base from V and 6 bases from J, with 15 bases between. DNA of the CDR3: TGTGCCACCAGCAGAGTCGACAGGCAAGGCGCTGAAGCTTTCTTT. This gives the protein CATSRVDRQGAEAFF.

The chain links TRBV6-5 to TRBJ1-5; 7 bases align to TRBD1. Germline V gene sequence: CDR1 MNHEY, CDR2 SVGAGI. With V trimmed by 0 bases and J by 7 bases, 6 bases remained unmatched. The CDR3 length is 15 residues. CDR3 nucleotides: TGTGCCAGCAGTTACTCGGTGACAGGGAGACAGCCCCAGCATTTT. This sequence encodes CASSYSVTGRQPQHF.